The source of this T cell receptor (beta chain) is a study of T cell repertoires in cytomegalovirus infection. Whole-study context: TCR beta signatures that were public indicated CMV infection and matching HLA type.

Each CDR3 protein is one row after TCRdb ran MiXCR on the reads. The sample has around 81,000 distinct CDR3 sequences, about 37% seen once; the top ten hold approximately 93%. Worth noting for this clonotype: The target antigen is unknown.

Germline V gene lookup returns CDR1 DFQATT and CDR2 SNEGSKA (reference sequence). V dropped 0 bases and J dropped 5; count of bases not matched to a gene: 9. This CDR3 is built from 15 residues. This clonotype was obtained from a human donor in good health (CMV status not recorded). Some clones in this sample may be carry-over from other donors' samples. The chain links TRBV20-1 to TRBJ1-2, with TRBD1 matching 7 bases. This material consisted of CD8+ T cells from cultured PBMCs, taken from culture after CMV antigen stimulation. CDR3 loop: CSARDLEETGYGYTF. The CDR3, as DNA: TGCAGTGCTAGAGATCTCGAAGAGACAGGGTATGGCTACACCTTC.